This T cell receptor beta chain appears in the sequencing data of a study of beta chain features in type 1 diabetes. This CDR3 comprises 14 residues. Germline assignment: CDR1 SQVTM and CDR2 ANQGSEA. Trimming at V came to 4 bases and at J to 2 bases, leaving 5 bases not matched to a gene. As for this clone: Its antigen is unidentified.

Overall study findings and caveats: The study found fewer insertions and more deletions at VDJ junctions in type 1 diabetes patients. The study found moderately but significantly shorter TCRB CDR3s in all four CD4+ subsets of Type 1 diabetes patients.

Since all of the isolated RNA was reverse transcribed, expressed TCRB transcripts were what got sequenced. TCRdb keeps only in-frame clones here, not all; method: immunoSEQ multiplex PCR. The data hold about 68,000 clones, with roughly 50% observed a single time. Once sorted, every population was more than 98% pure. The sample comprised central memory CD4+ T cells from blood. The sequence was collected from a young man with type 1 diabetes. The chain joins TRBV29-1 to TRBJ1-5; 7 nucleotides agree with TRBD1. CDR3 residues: CSVVTGTGNQPQHF. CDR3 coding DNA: TGCAGCGTTGTGACAGGGACTGGCAATCAGCCCCAGCATTTT.